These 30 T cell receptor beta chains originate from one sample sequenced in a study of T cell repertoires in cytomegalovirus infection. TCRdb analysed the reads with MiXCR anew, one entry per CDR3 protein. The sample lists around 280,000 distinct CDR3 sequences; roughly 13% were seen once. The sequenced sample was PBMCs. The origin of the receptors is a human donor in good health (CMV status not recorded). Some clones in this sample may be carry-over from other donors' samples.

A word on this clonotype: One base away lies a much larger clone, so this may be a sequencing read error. DNA of the CDR3: TGTGCCAGCAGCTCGGACAGGGCCGAAAAGCCCCAGCATTTT. Translated: CASSSDRAEKPQHF. V gene TRBV2 combines with J gene TRBJ1-5; 8 bases map to TRBD1. The CDR3 is 14 residues long. The V and J ends lost 6 bases and 8 bases, in that order; junction bases with no gene match: 9. The germline gives CDR1 SNHLY, CDR2 FYNNEI.

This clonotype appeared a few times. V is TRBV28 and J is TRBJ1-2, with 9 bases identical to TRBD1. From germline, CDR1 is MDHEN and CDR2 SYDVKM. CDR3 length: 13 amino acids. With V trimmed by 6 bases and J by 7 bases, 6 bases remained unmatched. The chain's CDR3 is CASSTGQGSGYTF. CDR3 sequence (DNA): TGTGCCAGCAGCACGGGACAGGGATCTGGCTACACCTTC.

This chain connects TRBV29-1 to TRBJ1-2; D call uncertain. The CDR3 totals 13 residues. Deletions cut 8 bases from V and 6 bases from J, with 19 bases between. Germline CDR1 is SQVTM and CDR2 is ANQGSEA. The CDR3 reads CSPPSRGRNGYTF. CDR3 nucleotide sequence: TGCAGCCCCCCCTCTCGGGGAAGAAATGGCTACACCTTC.

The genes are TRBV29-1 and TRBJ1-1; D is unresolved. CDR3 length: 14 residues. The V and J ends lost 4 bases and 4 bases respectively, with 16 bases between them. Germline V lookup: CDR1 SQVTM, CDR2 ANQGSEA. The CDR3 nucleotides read TGCAGCGTTGTTACGGCCCGTGGAGGCACTGAAGCTTTCTTT. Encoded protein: CSVVTARGGTEAFF.

CDR3 region: CSEKRGRLETQYF. The CDR3 DNA reads TGCAGCGAAAAGCGGGGTCGGTTAGAGACCCAGTACTTC. The gene calls are TRBV29-1 and TRBJ2-5, with 7 bases fitting TRBD2. The CDR3 runs to 13 residues. Trimming removed 7 bases from V and 4 bases from J; junction bases left unmatched: 9. Germline V CDR1 and CDR2: SQVTM, ANQGSEA.

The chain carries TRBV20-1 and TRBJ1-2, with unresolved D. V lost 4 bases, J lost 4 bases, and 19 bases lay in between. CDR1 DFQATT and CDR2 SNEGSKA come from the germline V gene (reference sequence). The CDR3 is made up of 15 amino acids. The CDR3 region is CSATQNPATFYGYTF. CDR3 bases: TGCAGTGCTACCCAGAACCCCGCTACCTTCTATGGCTACACCTTC.

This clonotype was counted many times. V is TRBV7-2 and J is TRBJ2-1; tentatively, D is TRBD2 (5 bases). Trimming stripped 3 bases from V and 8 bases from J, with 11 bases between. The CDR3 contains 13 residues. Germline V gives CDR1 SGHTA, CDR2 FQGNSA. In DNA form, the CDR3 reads TGTGCCAGCAGCTTGCGGGCAACCCATGAGCAGTTCTTC. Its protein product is CASSLRATHEQFF.

CDR3 nucleotides: TGCAGTGCTAGGGTTCCGGGACCAAATAATTCACCCCTCCACTTT. It yields the protein CSARVPGPNNSPLHF. The chain employs TRBV20-1 and TRBJ1-6; possible D gene TRBD1, 5 bases. CDR3 length: 15 amino acids. Trimming took 3 bases from V and 5 from J, leaving 14 bases between them. CDR1 DFQATT and CDR2 SNEGSKA come from the germline V gene (reference sequence).

This CDR3 reads CSAEIQGGAYGYTF. The CDR3 DNA is TGCAGCGCCGAGATACAGGGGGGCGCCTATGGCTACACCTTC. The V gene is TRBV29-1, the J gene TRBJ1-2; 8 nucleotides agree with TRBD1. Germline CDR1 reads SQVTM; CDR2 reads ANQGSEA. CDR3 length equals 14 residues. V dropped 7 bases and J dropped 4; count of bases not matched to a gene: 11. Together with reference TRBV29-1 and TRBJ1-2, the CDR3 gives the full variable domain: SAVISQKPSRDICQRGTSLTIQCQVDSQVTMMFWYRQQPGQSLTLIATANQGSEATYESGFVIDKFPISRPNLTFSTLTVSNMSPEDSSIYLCSAEIQGGAYGYTFGSGTRLTVV.

The CDR3 DNA is TGCAGCGTTCAGCCGGGGTCCACTGAAGCTTTCTTT. Translation: CSVQPGSTEAFF. J is TRBJ1-1 and V is TRBV29-1, with D unresolved. CDR1 is SQVTM, CDR2 ANQGSEA, per germline. The ends were cut back, 5 bases at V and 4 bases at J, with 11 bases in the middle. The CDR3 extends over 12 amino acids.

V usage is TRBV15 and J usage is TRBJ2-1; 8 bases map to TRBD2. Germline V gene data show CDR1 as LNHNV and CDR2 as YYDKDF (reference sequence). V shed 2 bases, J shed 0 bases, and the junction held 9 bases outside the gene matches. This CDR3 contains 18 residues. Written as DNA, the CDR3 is TGTGCCACCAGCAGAAGACTCTTAGCGGGGAGCTCCTACAATGAGCAGTTCTTC. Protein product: CATSRRLLAGSSYNEQFF.

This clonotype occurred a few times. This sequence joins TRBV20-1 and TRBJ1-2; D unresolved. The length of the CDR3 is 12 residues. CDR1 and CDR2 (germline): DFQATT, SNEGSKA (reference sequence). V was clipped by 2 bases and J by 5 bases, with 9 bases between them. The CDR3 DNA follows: TGCAGTGCTAGATCGTTATTGTATGGCTACACCTTC. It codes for CSARSLLYGYTF.

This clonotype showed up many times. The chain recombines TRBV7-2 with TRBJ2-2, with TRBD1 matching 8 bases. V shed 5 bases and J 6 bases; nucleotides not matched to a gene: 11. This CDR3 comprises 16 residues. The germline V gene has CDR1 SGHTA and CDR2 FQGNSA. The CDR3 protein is CASSARRTGTPGELFF. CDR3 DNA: TGTGCCAGCAGCGCACGTAGGACAGGGACCCCCGGGGAGCTGTTTTTT.

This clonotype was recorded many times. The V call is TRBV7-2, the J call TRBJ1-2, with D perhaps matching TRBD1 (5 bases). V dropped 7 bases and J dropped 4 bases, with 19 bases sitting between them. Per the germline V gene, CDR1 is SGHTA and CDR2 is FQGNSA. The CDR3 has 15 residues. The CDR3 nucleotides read TGTGCCAGCACGGCAGGGACGGAGAATATCTATGGCTACACCTTC. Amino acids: CASTAGTENIYGYTF.

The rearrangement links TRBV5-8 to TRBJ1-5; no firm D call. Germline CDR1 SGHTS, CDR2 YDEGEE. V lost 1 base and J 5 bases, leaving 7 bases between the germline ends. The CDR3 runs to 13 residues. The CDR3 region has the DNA TGTGCCAGCAGCTTGTATATTTATCAGCCCCAGCATTTT. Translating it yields CASSLYIYQPQHF.

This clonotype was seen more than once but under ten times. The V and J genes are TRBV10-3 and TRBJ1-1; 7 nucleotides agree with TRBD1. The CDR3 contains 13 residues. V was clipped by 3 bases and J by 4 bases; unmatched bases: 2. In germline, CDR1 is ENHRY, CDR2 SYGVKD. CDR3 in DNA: TGTGCCATCAGTGAAGACAGGGTCACTGAAGCTTTCTTT. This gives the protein CAISEDRVTEAFF.

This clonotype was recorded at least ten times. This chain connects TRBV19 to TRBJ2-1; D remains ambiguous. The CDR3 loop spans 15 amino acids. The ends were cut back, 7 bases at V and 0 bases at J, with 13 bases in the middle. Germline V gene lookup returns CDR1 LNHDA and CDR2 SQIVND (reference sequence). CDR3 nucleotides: TGTGCCAGTACACGATTGGGCGGCTCCTACAATGAGCAGTTCTTC. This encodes CASTRLGGSYNEQFF.

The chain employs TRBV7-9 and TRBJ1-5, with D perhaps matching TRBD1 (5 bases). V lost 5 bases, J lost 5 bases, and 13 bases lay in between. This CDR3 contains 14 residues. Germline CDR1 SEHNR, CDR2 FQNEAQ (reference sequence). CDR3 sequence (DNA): TGTGCCAGCAGCCCCCGGGACGGAGATCAGCCCCAGCATTTT. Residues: CASSPRDGDQPQHF.

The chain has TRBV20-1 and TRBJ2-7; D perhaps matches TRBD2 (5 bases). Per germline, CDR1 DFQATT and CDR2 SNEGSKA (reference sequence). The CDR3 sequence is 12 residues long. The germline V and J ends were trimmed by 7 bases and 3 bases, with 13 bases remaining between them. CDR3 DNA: TGCAGTGGGGCGGGCATCTACTACGAGCAGTACTTC. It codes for CSGAGIYYEQYF.

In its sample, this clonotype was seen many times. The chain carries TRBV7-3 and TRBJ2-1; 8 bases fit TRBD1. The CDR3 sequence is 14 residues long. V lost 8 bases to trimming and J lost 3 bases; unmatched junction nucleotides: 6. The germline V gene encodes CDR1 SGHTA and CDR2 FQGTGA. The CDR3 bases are TGTGCCAGCGGATTCGGGACAGGCTACAATGAGCAGTTCTTC. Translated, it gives CASGFGTGYNEQFF.

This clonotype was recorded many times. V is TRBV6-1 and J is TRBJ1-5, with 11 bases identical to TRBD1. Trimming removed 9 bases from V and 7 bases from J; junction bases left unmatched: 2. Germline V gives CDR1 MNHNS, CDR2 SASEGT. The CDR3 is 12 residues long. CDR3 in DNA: TGTGCCAGTGGGACAGGGGGACAGCCCCAGCATTTT. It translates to CASGTGGQPQHF.

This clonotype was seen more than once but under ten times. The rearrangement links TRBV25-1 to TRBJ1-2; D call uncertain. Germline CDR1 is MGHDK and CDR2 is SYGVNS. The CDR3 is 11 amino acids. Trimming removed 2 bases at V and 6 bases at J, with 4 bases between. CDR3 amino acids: CASSEGNGYTF. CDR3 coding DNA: TGTGCCAGCAGTGAAGGGAATGGCTACACCTTC.

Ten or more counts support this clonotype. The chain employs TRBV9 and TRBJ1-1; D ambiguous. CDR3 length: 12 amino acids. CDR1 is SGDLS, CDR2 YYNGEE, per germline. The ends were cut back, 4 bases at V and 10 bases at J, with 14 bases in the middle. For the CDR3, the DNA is TGTGCCAGCAGCTTACCCAGCCAAGGAGCTTTCTTT. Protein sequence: CASSLPSQGAFF.

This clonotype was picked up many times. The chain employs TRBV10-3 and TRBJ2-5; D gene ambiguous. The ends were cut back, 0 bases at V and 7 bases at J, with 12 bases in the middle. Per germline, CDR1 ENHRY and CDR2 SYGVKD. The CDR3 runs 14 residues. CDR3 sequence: CAISESGASGTQYF. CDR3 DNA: TGTGCCATCAGTGAGTCGGGTGCCTCGGGGACCCAGTACTTC.

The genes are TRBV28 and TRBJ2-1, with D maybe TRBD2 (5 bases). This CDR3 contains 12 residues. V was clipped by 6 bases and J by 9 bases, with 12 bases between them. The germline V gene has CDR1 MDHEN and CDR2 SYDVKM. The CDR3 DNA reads TGTGCCAGCAGCGCTACTAGAGTTGAGCAGTTCTTC. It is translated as CASSATRVEQFF.

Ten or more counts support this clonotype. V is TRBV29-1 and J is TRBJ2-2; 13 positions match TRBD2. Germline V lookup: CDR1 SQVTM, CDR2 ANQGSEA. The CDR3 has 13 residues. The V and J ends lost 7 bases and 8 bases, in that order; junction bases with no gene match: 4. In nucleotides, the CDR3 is TGCAGCGCTCGGACTAGCGGGAGTGGGGAGCTGTTTTTT. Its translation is CSARTSGSGELFF.

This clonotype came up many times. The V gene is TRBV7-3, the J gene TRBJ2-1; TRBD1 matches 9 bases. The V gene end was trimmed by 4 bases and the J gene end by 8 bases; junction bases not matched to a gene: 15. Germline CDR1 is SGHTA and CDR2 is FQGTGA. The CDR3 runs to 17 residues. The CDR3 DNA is TGTGCCAGCAGCTCCAGACCGTCCCGGGACAGGGTCGATGAGCAGTTCTTC. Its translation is CASSSRPSRDRVDEQFF.

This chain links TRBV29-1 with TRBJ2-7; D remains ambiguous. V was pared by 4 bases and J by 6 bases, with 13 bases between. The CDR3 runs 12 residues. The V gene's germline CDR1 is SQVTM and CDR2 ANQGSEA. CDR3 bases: TGCAGCGTTGGGCACCGACTGGGCGAGCAGTACTTC. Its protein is CSVGHRLGEQYF.

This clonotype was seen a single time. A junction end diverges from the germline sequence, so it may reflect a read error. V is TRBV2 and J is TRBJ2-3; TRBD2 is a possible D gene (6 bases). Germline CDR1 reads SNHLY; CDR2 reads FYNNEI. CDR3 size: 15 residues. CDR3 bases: TGTGCCAGCATTGAAACGGCGGGAATAGGATCGACGCAGTATTTT. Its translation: CASIETAGIGSTQYF.

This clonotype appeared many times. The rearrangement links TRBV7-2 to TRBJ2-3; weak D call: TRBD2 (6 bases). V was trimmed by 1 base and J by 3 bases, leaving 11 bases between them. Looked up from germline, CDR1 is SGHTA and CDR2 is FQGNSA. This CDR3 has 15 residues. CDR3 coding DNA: TGTGCCAGCAGCTTAGACGGGAGCGCAACAGATACGCAGTATTTT. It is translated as CASSLDGSATDTQYF.